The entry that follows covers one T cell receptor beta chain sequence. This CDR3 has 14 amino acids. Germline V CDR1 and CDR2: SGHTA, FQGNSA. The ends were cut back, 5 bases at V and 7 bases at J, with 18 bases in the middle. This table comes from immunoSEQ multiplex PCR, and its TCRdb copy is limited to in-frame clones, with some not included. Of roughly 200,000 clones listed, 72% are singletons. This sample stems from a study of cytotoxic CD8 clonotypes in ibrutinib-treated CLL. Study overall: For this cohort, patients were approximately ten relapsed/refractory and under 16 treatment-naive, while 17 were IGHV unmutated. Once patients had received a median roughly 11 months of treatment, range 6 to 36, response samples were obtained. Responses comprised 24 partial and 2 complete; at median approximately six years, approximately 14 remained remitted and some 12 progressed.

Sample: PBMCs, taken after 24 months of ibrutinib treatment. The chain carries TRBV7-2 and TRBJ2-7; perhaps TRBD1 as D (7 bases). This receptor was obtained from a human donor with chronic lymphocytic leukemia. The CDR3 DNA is TGTGCCAGCAGCGCCACGACAGGGACTTATGAGCAGTACTTC. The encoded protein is CASSATTGTYEQYF.